The clone carrying this TCR beta chain was counted only a few times. Its matching antigen is unknown. The study reverse transcribed the entire isolated RNA, so it sequenced expressed TCRB transcripts. Measured with immunoSEQ multiplex PCR; TCRdb has only the in-frame clones, and not every one. The sample lists about 160,000 clones; roughly 9% were seen once. This entry is derived from a study of beta chain features in type 1 diabetes. Across the study: When patients were set against healthy donors, age, gender and cell yields were similar.

Findings and caveats of the study: The naive, central memory and Treg TCRB repertoires of patients appeared to be more similar to one another than those of healthy donors. Shortening of TCRB CDR3s, moderate but significant, appeared in all four CD4+ subsets of Type 1 diabetes patients. VDJ junctions in type 1 diabetes patients carried more deletions and fewer insertions.

This sequence originates from a woman in her 30s with type 1 diabetes. The sample taken for sequencing was central memory CD4+ T cells from blood.

CDR3 coding DNA: TGTGCCACCAGCAGAGAACTACTAGCGGGAGTCTTCAATGAGCAGTTCTTC. Translation gives CATSRELLAGVFNEQFF. This chain joins TRBV15 and TRBJ2-1; 11 positions agree with TRBD2. Unmatched junction bases numbered 7, after V lost 0 bases and J lost 6 bases. The germline V gene has CDR1 LNHNV and CDR2 YYDKDF (reference sequence). The CDR3 contains 17 residues.